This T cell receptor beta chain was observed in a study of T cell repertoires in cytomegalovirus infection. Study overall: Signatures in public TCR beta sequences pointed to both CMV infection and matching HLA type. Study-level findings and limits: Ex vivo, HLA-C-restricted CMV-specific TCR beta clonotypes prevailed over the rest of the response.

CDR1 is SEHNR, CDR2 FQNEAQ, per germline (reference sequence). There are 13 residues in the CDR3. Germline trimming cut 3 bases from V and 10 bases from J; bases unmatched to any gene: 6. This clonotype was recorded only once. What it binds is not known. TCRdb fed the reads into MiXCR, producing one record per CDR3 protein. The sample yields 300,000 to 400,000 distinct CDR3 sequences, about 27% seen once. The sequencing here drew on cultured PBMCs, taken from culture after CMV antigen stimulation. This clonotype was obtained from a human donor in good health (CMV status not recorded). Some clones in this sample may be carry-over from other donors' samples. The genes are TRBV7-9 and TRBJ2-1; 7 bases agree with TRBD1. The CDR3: CASSLTGSREQFF. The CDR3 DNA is TGTGCCAGCAGCTTGACAGGGTCTCGGGAGCAGTTCTTC.